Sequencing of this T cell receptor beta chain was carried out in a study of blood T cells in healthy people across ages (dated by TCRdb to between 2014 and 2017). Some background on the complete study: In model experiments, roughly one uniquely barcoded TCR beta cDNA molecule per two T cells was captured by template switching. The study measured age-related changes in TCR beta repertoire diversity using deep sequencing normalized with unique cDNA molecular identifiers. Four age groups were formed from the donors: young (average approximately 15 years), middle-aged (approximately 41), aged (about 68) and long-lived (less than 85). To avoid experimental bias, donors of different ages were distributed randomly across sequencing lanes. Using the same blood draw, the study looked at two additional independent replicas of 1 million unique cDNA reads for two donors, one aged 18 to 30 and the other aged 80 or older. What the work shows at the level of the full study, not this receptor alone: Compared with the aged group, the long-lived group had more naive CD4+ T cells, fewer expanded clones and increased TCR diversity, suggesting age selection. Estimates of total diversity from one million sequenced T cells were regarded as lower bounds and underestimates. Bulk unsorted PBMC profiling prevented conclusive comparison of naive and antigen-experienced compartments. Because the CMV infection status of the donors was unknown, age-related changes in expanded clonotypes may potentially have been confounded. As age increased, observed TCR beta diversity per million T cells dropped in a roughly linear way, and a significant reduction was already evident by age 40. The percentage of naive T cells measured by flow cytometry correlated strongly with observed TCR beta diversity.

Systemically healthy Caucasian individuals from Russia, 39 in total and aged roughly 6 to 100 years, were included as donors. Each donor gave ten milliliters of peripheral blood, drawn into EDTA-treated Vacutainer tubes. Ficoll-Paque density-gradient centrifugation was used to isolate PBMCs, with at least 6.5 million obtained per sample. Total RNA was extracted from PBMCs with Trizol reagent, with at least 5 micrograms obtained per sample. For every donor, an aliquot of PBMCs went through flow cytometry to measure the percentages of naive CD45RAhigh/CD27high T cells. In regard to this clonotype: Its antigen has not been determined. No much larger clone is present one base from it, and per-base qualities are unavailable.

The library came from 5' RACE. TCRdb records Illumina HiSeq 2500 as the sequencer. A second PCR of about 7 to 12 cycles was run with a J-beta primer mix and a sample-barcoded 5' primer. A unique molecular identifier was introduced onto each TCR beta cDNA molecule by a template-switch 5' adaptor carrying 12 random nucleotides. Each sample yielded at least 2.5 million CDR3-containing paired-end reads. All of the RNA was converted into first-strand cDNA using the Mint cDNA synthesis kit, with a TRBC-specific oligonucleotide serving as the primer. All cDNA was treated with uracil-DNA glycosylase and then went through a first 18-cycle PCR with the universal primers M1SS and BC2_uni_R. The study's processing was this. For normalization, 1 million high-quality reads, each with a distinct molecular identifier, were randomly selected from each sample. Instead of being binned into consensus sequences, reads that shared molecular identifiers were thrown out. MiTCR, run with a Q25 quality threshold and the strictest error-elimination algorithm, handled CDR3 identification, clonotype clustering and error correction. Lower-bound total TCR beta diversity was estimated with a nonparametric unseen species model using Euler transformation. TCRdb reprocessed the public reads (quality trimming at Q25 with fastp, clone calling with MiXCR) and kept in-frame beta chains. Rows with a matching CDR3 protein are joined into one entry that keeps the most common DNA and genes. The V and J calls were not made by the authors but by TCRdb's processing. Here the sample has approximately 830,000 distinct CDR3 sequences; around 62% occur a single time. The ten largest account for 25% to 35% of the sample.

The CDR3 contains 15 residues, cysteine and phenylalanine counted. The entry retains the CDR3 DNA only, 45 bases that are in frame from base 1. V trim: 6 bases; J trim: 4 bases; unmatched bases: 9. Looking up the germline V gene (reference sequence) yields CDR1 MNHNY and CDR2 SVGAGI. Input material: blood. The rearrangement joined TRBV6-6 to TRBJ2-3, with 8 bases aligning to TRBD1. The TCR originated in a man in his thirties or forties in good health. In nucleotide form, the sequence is TGTGCCAGCAGCCCAGGGGGCGCGAGGTCAGATACGCAGTATTTT. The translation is CASSPGGARSDTQYF.